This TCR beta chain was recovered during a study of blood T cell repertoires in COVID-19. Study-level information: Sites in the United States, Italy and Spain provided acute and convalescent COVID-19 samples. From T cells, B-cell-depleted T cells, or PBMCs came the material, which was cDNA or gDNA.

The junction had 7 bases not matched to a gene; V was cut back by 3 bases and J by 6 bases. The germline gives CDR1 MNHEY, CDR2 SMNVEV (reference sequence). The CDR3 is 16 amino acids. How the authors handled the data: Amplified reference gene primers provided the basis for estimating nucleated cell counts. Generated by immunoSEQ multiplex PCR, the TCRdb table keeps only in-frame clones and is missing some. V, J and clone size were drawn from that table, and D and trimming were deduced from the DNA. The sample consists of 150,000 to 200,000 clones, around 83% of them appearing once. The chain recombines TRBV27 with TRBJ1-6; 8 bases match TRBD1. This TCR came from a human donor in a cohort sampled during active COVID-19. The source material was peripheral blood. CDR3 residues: CASSFGQGRSNSPLHF. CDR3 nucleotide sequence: TGTGCCAGCAGTTTCGGACAGGGCAGGAGTAATTCACCCCTCCACTTT.